This TCR beta chain appears in the sequencing data of a study of regulatory T cells in long-lasting Graves disease. Study context: Persistent cases were those of Graves' disease that involved over 5 years of antithyroid drugs with positive TSH receptor antibodies.

Germline CDR1 SGHTA, CDR2 FQGNSA. Trimming cost V 1 base and J 2 bases, with 11 bases left between them. This CDR3 spans 16 amino acids. Whole-study findings and limits: With persistent disease, TRBV28, TRBJ1-2 and TRBJ2-5 were the favored segments.

Time point reported: persistent/refractory GD, antithyroid drugs over 5 years with positive TRAb. With RNA extracted from PBMCs as input, the TCR library was made. Peripheral blood, at approximately 10 milliliters, went into EDTA tubes. This clonotype was recorded a few times. Its antigen is still unknown. According to the study, TCR beta libraries were built with iRepertoire HTBI primers and CDR3-region Arm-PCR. MiXCR, applied by TCRdb to the multiplex PCR reads, yields one record per CDR3 protein. The sample contains about half a million distinct CDR3 sequences, 22% of which appear only once. The sequence was collected from a female donor with Graves disease. The sequences come from peripheral blood mononuclear cells (PBMCs), collected when the disease was refractory, from a patient treated with antithyroid drugs. The chain has TRBV7-2 and TRBJ2-2; unclear D gene. The CDR3 region is CASSLVRWINTGELFF. CDR3 sequence (DNA): TGTGCCAGCAGCTTAGTTCGTTGGATCAACACCGGGGAGCTGTTTTTT.